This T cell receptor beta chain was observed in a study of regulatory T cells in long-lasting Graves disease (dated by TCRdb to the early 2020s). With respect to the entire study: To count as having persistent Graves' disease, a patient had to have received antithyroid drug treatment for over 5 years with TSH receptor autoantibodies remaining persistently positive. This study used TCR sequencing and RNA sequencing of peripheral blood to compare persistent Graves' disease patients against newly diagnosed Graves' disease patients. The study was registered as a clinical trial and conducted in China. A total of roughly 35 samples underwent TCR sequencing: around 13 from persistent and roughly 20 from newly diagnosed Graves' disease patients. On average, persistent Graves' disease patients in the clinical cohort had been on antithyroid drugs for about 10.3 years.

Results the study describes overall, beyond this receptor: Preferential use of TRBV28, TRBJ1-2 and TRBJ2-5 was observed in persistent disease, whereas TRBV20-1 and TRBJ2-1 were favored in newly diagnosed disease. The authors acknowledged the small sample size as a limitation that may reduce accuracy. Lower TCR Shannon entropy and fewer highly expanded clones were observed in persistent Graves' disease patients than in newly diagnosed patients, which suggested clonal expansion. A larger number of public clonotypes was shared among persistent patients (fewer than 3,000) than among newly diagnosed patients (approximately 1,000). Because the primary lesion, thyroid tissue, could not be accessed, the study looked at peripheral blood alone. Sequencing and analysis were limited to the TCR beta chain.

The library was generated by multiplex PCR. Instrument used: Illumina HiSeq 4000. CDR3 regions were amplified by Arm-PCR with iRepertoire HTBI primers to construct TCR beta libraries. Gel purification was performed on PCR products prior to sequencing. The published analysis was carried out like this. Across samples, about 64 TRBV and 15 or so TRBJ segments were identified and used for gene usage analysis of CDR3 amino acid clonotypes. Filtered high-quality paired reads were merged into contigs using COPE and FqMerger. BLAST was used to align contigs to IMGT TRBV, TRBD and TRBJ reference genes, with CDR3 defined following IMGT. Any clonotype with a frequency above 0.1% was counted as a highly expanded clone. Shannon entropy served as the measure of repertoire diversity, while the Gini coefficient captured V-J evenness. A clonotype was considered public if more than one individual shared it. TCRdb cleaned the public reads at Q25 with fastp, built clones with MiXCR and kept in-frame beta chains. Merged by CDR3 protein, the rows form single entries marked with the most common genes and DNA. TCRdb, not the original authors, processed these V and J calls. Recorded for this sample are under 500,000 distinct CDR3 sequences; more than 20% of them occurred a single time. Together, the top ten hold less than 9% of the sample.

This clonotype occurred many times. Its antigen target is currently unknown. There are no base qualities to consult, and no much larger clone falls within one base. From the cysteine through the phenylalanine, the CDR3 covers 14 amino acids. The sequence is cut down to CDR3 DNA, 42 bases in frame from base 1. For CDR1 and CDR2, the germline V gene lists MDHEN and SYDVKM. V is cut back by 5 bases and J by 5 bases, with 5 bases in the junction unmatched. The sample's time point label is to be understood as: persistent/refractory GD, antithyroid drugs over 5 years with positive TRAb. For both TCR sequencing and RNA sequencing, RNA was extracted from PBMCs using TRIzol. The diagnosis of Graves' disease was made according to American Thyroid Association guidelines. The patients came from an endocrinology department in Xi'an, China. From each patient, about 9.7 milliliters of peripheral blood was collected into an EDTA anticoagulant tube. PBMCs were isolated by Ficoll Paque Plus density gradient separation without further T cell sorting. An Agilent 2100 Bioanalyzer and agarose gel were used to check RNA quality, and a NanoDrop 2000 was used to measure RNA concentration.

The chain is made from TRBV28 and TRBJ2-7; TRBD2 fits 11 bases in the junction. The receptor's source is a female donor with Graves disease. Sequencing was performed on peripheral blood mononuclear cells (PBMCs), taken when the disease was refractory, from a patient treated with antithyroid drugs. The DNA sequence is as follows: TGTGCCAGCAGTACACTAGCGGGAGTTCACGAGCAGTACTTC. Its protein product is CASSTLAGVHEQYF.